These 29 T cell receptor beta chains were all obtained from the same sample, sequenced in a study of cytomegalovirus exposure and HLA in healthy donors. PCR amplification relied on 60 Vbeta primers (plus 13 Jbeta primers). TCRdb's table, derived via immunoSEQ multiplex PCR, lists solely in-frame clones and lacks some. The sample includes more than 200,000 clones, about 80% of them seen just once. Sequencing was carried out using PBMCs. Receptors were obtained from a man in his forties in good health and CMV-seronegative.

The chain joins TRBV4-1 to TRBJ1-6, with a possible D match to TRBD1 (5 bases). This CDR3 contains 17 residues. Trimming cost V 0 bases and J 6 bases, with 15 bases left between them. Germline loops: CDR1 MGHRA, CDR2 YSYEKL. The CDR3 loop is CASSQEGPRQRNSPLHF. CDR3 sequence (DNA): TGCGCCAGCAGCCAAGAGGGGCCTCGACAGCGTAATTCACCCCTCCACTTT.

The chain couples TRBV2 to TRBJ2-1, with 11 bases matching TRBD2. V lost 5 bases, J lost 3 bases, and 3 bases stayed unmatched. Germline assignment: CDR1 SNHLY and CDR2 FYNNEI. The CDR3 consists of 15 residues. In nucleotides, the CDR3 is TGTGCCAGCAGTACGCTAGCGGGGGGCTACAATGAGCAGTTCTTC. It translates to CASSTLAGGYNEQFF.

This clone was observed once. The chain recombines TRBV6-1 with TRBJ2-3, with 9 bases identical to TRBD1. Germline CDR1 and CDR2: MNHNS and SASEGT. J was trimmed by 3 bases and V by 2 bases; bases with no gene match: 6. There are 16 residues in the CDR3. CDR3 coding DNA: TGTGCCAGCAGTGAAAGTATGGGACAGGGAACAGATACGCAGTATTTT. It encodes CASSESMGQGTDTQYF.

The chain uses TRBV9 and TRBJ2-2, with D possibly TRBD2 on 6 matching bases. Between the trimmed V and J ends, which lost 3 bases and 9 bases, there was a span of 21 bases. Germline assignment: CDR1 SGDLS and CDR2 YYNGEE. The CDR3 loop spans 16 amino acids. In nucleotides, the CDR3 is TGTGCCAGCAGCGCCTCCTCTGGGGGGATTTCTTGGGAGCTGTTTTTT. As protein: CASSASSGGISWELFF.

The chain is built from TRBV27 and TRBJ2-7; 10 bases align to TRBD1. After removal of 0 bases from V and 5 bases from J, the junction contained 7 bases not matched to a gene. Germline CDR1 and CDR2: MNHEY and SMNVEV (reference sequence). This CDR3 is 16 amino acids long. The CDR3 reads CASSLSLGTGENEQYF. DNA of the CDR3: TGTGCCAGCAGTTTATCCCTTGGGACAGGGGAAAACGAGCAGTACTTC.

This clone was counted once. The rearrangement uses TRBV29-1 and TRBJ2-7; 14 bases fit TRBD2. Germline V lookup: CDR1 SQVTM, CDR2 ANQGSEA. After removal of 7 bases from V and 5 bases from J, the junction contained 4 bases not matched to a gene. This CDR3 comprises 13 residues. The chain's CDR3 is CSAGTSGSHEQYF. CDR3 DNA: TGCAGCGCTGGGACTAGCGGGAGCCACGAGCAGTACTTC.

This clone has only one observation. The chain uses TRBV4-2 and TRBJ2-1; 8 positions match TRBD2. Germline-derived CDR1 and CDR2 are LGHNA and YNFKEQ. CDR3 length: 17 amino acids. V lost 1 base to trimming and J lost 7 bases; unmatched junction nucleotides: 12. DNA for the CDR3: TGTGCCAGCAGCCAAGTGTCCGCGGGGGGCCCGGGGAATGAGCAGTTCTTC. Amino acid sequence: CASSQVSAGGPGNEQFF.

This rearrangement joins TRBV28 to TRBJ1-2; 10 nucleotides line up with TRBD1. The V segment lost 2 bases and the J segment 8 bases; nucleotides outside the gene matches: 8. CDR3 length: 15 residues. The V gene's germline CDR1 is MDHEN and CDR2 SYDVKM. CDR3 sequence (DNA): TGTGCCAGCAGTTTAAGGACAGGGGGTTTACGAGGCTACACCTTC. It translates to CASSLRTGGLRGYTF.

This clone showed up just a few times. The CDR3 sequence is CASSQSVWASNQPQHF. CDR3 DNA sequence: TGCGCCAGCAGTCAATCGGTCTGGGCTAGCAATCAGCCCCAGCATTTT. The genes are TRBV23-1 and TRBJ1-5; D remains unclear. TRBV23-1 is an ORF; its function is uncertain. V was shortened by 0 bases and J by 0 bases, with 9 bases between the two germline ends. CDR3 length: 16 residues.

The chain employs TRBV19 and TRBJ1-5; a possible D gene is TRBD1 (6 bases). The CDR3 consists of 15 residues. The germline CDR1 and CDR2 sequences are LNHDA and SQIVND (reference sequence). Trimming took off 7 bases at V and 0 bases at J, with 13 bases between the two ends. CDR3 DNA: TGTGCCAGTACCTTACAGGGATATAGCAATCAGCCCCAGCATTTT. It yields the protein CASTLQGYSNQPQHF.

This clone was seen a single time. The chain joins TRBV4-3 to TRBJ1-6, with D possibly matching TRBD1 (6 bases). This CDR3 has 15 residues. Germline CDR1 is LGHNA and CDR2 is YSLEER. V was cut by 2 bases and J by 5 bases, with 10 bases left in between. Here the CDR3 reads CASSQRTVDNSPLHF. The CDR3 nucleotides read TGCGCCAGCAGCCAAAGGACAGTAGATAATTCACCCCTCCACTTT.

The rearrangement links TRBV16 to TRBJ1-1; TRBD1 aligns across 7 bases. Germline V gene sequence: CDR1 KGHSY, CDR2 FQNENV. This CDR3 has 14 residues. V lost 6 bases and J lost 2; bases outside the gene matches: 6. The CDR3 is CASSSGQSNTEAFF. The CDR3 DNA reads TGTGCCAGCAGTTCGGGACAGAGTAACACTGAAGCTTTCTTT.

By share, this clone ranks as medium-sized (0.01 to 0.1%). The chain uses TRBV29-1 and TRBJ2-1, with TRBD2 identical over 7 bases. Looked up from germline, CDR1 is SQVTM and CDR2 is ANQGSEA. The junction had 3 bases not matched to a gene; V was cut back by 4 bases and J by 3 bases. The CDR3 extends over 13 amino acids. The CDR3: CSVGLADYNEQFF. Written as DNA, the CDR3 is TGCAGCGTTGGGCTAGCGGACTACAATGAGCAGTTCTTC.

The J gene is TRBJ2-5, the V gene TRBV5-1; weak D call: TRBD2 (6 bases). Germline V CDR1 and CDR2: SGHRS, YFSETQ. The V end lost 5 bases, the J end lost 1 base, and 18 bases lay between the germline ends. The CDR3 runs to 16 residues. The CDR3 here is CASSYAAGNTQETQYF. CDR3 sequence (DNA): TGCGCCAGCAGTTATGCCGCGGGGAACACCCAAGAGACCCAGTACTTC.

The CDR3 DNA sequence: TGTGCCAGCAGCTTGACTGCGGACAAATGGGGCTACACCTTC. Protein product: CASSLTADKWGYTF. The chain joins TRBV7-9 to TRBJ1-2, with D maybe TRBD1 (5 bases). CDR3 length: 14 amino acids. Germline V gene data show CDR1 as SEHNR and CDR2 as FQNEAQ (reference sequence). Trimming left V 3 bases short and J 8 bases short, with 16 bases between.

This clone came up once. V usage is TRBV7-2 and J usage is TRBJ2-7, with TRBD2 matching over 10 bases. V gave up 2 bases and J gave up 8 bases; unmatched junction bases: 3. Germline CDR1 is SGHTA and CDR2 is FQGNSA. The CDR3 loop spans 13 amino acids. The DNA of the CDR3 is TGTGCCAGCAGCTTAATGGGACTAGCGCAGCAGTACTTC. It is translated as CASSLMGLAQQYF.

This clone was recorded only once. The rearrangement links TRBV5-6 to TRBJ2-1; D may be TRBD1 (6 bases). V lost 4 bases to trimming and J lost 7 bases, with 9 bases between them. The CDR3 has 12 amino acids. Germline V gene data show CDR1 as SGHDT and CDR2 as YYEEEE. In DNA, the CDR3 is TGTGCCAGCAGCCTGGGGGCAAATGAGCAGTTCTTC. Protein: CASSLGANEQFF.

The chain employs TRBV30 and TRBJ1-1; 9 bases are shared with TRBD1. The CDR3 spans 15 residues. Germline V gene data show CDR1 as GTSNPN and CDR2 as SVGIG (reference sequence). The V segment lost 2 bases and the J segment 4 bases; nucleotides outside the gene matches: 8. In DNA, the CDR3 is TGTGCCTGGAGTTCCCGGGACAGGGAGATCACTGAAGCTTTCTTT. This encodes CAWSSRDREITEAFF.

This clone was recorded once. The chain links TRBV14 to TRBJ1-1, with 10 positions matching TRBD1. V lost 2 bases and J lost 6; bases outside the gene matches: 3. The length of the CDR3 is 14 residues. Germline CDR1 and CDR2: SGHDN and FVKESK. CDR3 DNA: TGTGCCAGCAGCCAAACCGGGACAGGGGCTGAAGCTTTCTTT. The encoded protein is CASSQTGTGAEAFF.

The V and J genes are TRBV7-9 and TRBJ2-1; tentatively, D is TRBD1 (7 bases). The CDR3 spans 17 residues. With 5 bases removed from V and 5 bases from J, the gap between germline ends came to 22 bases. Germline values: CDR1 SEHNR, CDR2 FQNEAQ (reference sequence). For the CDR3, the DNA is TGTGCCAGCAGCCCGCGCGGGTTGGAGGGGGCGCACAATGAGCAGTTCTTC. This translates into CASSPRGLEGAHNEQFF.

This clone was picked up a small number of times. The V and J genes are TRBV25-1 and TRBJ1-1; maybe TRBD1 (6 bases). This CDR3 has 16 amino acids. Deletions cut 3 bases from V and 3 bases from J, with 17 bases between. Per the germline V gene, CDR1 is MGHDK and CDR2 is SYGVNS. The CDR3 sequence: CASSDLPGVRDTEAFF. The CDR3 DNA reads TGTGCCAGCAGTGACCTTCCAGGGGTGAGGGACACTGAAGCTTTCTTT.

This chain uses TRBV9 with TRBJ2-2; D not certain. Trimming cost V 4 bases and J 6 bases, with 10 bases left between them. Germline V lookup: CDR1 SGDLS, CDR2 YYNGEE. The CDR3 is 13 amino acids. CDR3 coding DNA: TGTGCCAGCAGCCCCCAAGAGGCCGGGGAGCTGTTTTTT. Its translation: CASSPQEAGELFF. Together with reference TRBV9 and TRBJ2-2, the CDR3 gives the full variable domain: DSGVTQTPKHLITATGQRVTLRCSPRSGDLSVYWYQQSLDQGLQFLIQYYNGEERAKGNILERFSAQQFPDLHSELNLSSLELGDSALYFCASSPQEAGELFFGEGSRLTVL.

This clone was seen only a few times. The chain recombines TRBV29-1 with TRBJ2-7, with 7 bases identical to TRBD1. This CDR3 region has 15 residues. Trimming cost V 0 bases and J 0 bases; bases outside gene matches: 5. The germline V gene has CDR1 SQVTM and CDR2 ANQGSEA. DNA for the CDR3: TGCAGCGTTGAAGATCCGACAGGGACCTCCTACGAGCAGTACTTC. Protein sequence: CSVEDPTGTSYEQYF.

J is TRBJ2-3 and V is TRBV15; 10 nucleotides line up with TRBD2. CDR1 LNHNV and CDR2 YYDKDF come from the germline V gene (reference sequence). V lost 2 bases, J lost 1 base, and 6 bases stayed unmatched. The CDR3 is 17 amino acids. CDR3 sequence (DNA): TGTGCCACCAGCAGACCTCCTAGCGGGAGTCGCACAGATACGCAGTATTTT. Translated, it gives CATSRPPSGSRTDTQYF.

The V gene is TRBV6-4, the J gene TRBJ2-2; TRBD1 matches 9 bases. V lost 2 bases, J lost 5 bases, and 3 bases stayed unmatched. Germline lookup yields CDR1 MRHNA and CDR2 SNTAGT. The CDR3 loop spans 15 amino acids. The CDR3 DNA follows: TGTGCCAGCAGTGACGCGGACAGGGGTACCGGGGAGCTGTTTTTT. It encodes CASSDADRGTGELFF.

This rearrangement joins TRBV29-1 to TRBJ1-2; D may be TRBD1 (6 bases). The CDR3 runs to 14 residues. Germline V gene data show CDR1 as SQVTM and CDR2 as ANQGSEA. V was shortened by 5 bases and J by 3 bases, with 16 bases between the two germline ends. CDR3 protein: CSVSTTGDYYGYTF. CDR3 bases: TGCAGCGTTTCAACGACAGGAGATTACTATGGCTACACCTTC.

The V and J genes are TRBV5-1 and TRBJ2-5; D gene unclear. The CDR3 is made up of 14 amino acids. V dropped 4 bases and J dropped 5 bases, with 15 bases sitting between them. From germline, CDR1 is SGHRS and CDR2 YFSETQ. The CDR3 loop reads CASSPTSIGETQYF. CDR3 nucleotides: TGCGCCAGCAGCCCAACCTCTATCGGTGAGACCCAGTACTTC.

This clone was picked up a small number of times. The chain recombines TRBV19 with TRBJ1-1; D might be TRBD1 (5 bases). The germline V and J ends were trimmed by 6 bases and 0 bases, with 17 bases remaining between them. This CDR3 has 16 amino acids. Germline V gives CDR1 LNHDA, CDR2 SQIVND (reference sequence). CDR3 in DNA: TGTGCCAGTAGCCGGGGGGTCGGGACGATGAACACTGAAGCTTTCTTT. This codes for CASSRGVGTMNTEAFF.

This chain uses TRBV5-1 with TRBJ2-3; D may be TRBD1 (6 bases). This CDR3 has 15 amino acids. Germline CDR1 SGHRS, CDR2 YFSETQ. The V gene lost 1 base and the J gene lost 4 bases, with 13 bases spanning the gap. The DNA of the CDR3 is TGCGCCAGCAGCTTGTCAGGGGACGTGGCAGATACGCAGTATTTT. Amino acids: CASSLSGDVADTQYF. Variable domain in full (rest from reference TRBV5-1 and TRBJ2-3): KAGVTQTPRYLIKTRGQQVTLSCSPISGHRSVSWYQQTPGQGLQFLFEYFSETQRNKGNFPGRFSGRQFSNSRSEMNVSTLELGDSALYLCASSLSGDVADTQYFGPGTRLTVL.